The 5 T cell receptor beta chains below were found in one sample sequenced in a study of T cell responses to AZD1222 COVID-19 vaccine. The protocol was immunoSEQ multiplex PCR, while the TCRdb copy is restricted to in-frame clones and leaves out a portion. The profile shows approximately 180,000 clones, approximately 86% of them singletons. The sequenced sample was peripheral blood, obtained on day 0 of AZD1222 vaccination. The receptors shown here come from an adult in good health.

V usage is TRBV12-5 and J usage is TRBJ1-5; 8 nucleotides align to TRBD1. CDR3 length: 19 residues. From germline, CDR1 is LGHNT and CDR2 FRNRAP. Trimming cost V 0 bases and J 5 bases; bases outside gene matches: 15. The CDR3 protein is CASGLVRSTIGQGYQPQHF. CDR3 nucleotides: TGTGCTAGTGGTTTGGTAAGATCGACAATTGGACAGGGCTATCAGCCCCAGCATTTT.

The chain couples TRBV9 to TRBJ1-2, with 7 bases aligning to TRBD1. This CDR3 has 16 residues. CDR1 is SGDLS, CDR2 YYNGEE, per germline. The V and J ends lost 2 bases and 4 bases, in that order; junction bases with no gene match: 11. The CDR3 DNA reads TGTGCCAGCAGCGTCGGCCCAGGGGGGAGCCTCTATGGCTACACCTTC. Translation gives CASSVGPGGSLYGYTF.

V gene TRBV4-2 combines with J gene TRBJ1-5; D unclear. This CDR3 contains 18 residues. Trimming pared 3 bases from V and 2 bases from J, leaving 20 bases between. The germline V gene has CDR1 LGHNA and CDR2 YNFKEQ. In DNA form, the CDR3 reads TGTGCCAGCAGCCAGGGAATCTTAGGTCGGGGTGGCAATCAGCCCCAGCATTTT. It specifies CASSQGILGRGGNQPQHF.

This chain joins TRBV11-1 and TRBJ2-1, with D hard to call. V lost 1 base, J lost 1 base, and 5 bases lay in between. CDR3 size: 14 residues. Germline V gene data show CDR1 as SGHAT and CDR2 as FQDESV (reference sequence). The CDR3 sequence is CASSLGESYNEQFF. The CDR3 DNA sequence: TGTGCCAGCAGCTTAGGGGAATCCTACAATGAGCAGTTCTTC.

V is TRBV12-3 or TRBV12-4 and J is TRBJ2-1, with D unclear. Trimming shortened V by 6 bases and J by 4 bases, and 10 bases separated the two germline ends. The CDR3 runs to 13 residues. Here the CDR3 DNA reads TGTGCCAGCAGCTCCATACAGTACAATGAGCAGTTCTTC. It encodes CASSSIQYNEQFF.